The clone carrying this T cell receptor delta chain is classed as medium-sized. The data were obtained in a study of gamma-delta chains in newborns, infants, children. TCRdb repeated clone calling on the reads with CATT. The sample has thousands of delta-chain clones, more than 5% seen once. This sequence was found in a child who was a newborn, infant or young child, either healthy, febrile or measles-vaccinated (not recorded which). The sequenced material came from blood.

CDR3 residues: CACVPFYGGYTDKLIF. CDR3 coding DNA: TGTGCCTGTGTCCCTTTCTACGGGGGATACACCGATAAACTCATCTTT. The chain is built from TRDV2 and TRDJ1, with TRDD3 matching 7 bases. The CDR3 consists of 16 residues. Germline loops: CDR1 GEAIGNYY, CDR2 EKD. V was pared by 5 bases and J by 0 bases, with 11 bases of the junction left unmatched.